A selection of T cell receptor beta chains follows, all from one sample in a study of blood T cell repertoires in COVID-19. Clones were read by immunoSEQ multiplex PCR, and TCRdb kept only the in-frame ones, dropping some. The sample lists a few hundred thousand clones, about 86% occurring once. Sequencing used peripheral blood. The receptors stem from a man in his sixties with acute or convalescent COVID-19. CDR3s include the opening cysteine and the closing phenylalanine or tryptophan. Each record gives: J gene, clone size, D gene, V gene, CDR3 protein, CDR3 DNA. The D gene is left open where the match is weak. Size is omitted from some rows. Given values are once, few, many or a class for expanded clones.

>TRBJ2-6|-|TRBD2|TRBV3-1/TRBV3-2
CASSQPLSGGSNVLTF
TGTGCCAGCAGCCAGCCTTTGAGCGGGGGTAGCAACGTCCTGACTTTC
>TRBJ2-1|-|TRBD2|TRBV5-4
CASSLGDYSYNEQFF
TGTGCCAGCAGCTTGGGGGACTATTCTTACAATGAGCAGTTCTTC
>TRBJ2-7|once|-|TRBV20-1
CSARRGYEQYF
TGCAGTGCTAGACGCGGCTACGAGCAGTACTTC
>TRBJ2-1|-|-|TRBV7-3
CASSLSSKKFF
TGTGCCAGCAGCTTAAGTAGTAAGAAGTTCTTC
>TRBJ2-3|-|TRBD1|TRBV7-3
CASSLRTGGTDTQYF
TGTGCCAGCAGCTTAAGGACAGGGGGCACAGATACGCAGTATTTT
>TRBJ1-3|once|TRBD1|TRBV29-1
CSVEEQARGLGNTIYF
TGCAGCGTTGAAGAGCAGGCCAGGGGGCTTGGAAACACCATATATTTT
>TRBJ2-1|-|TRBD1|TRBV5-1
CASSPGQGAGEQFF
TGCGCCAGCAGCCCGGGACAGGGGGCGGGTGAGCAGTTCTTC
>TRBJ2-7|-|-|TRBV27
CASSLSAGKVYEQYF
TGTGCCAGCAGTTTGTCGGCAGGTAAGGTCTACGAGCAGTACTTC
>TRBJ2-5|once|-|TRBV5-6
CASSLKGLQETQYF
TGTGCCAGCAGCTTGAAGGGGCTCCAAGAGACCCAGTACTTC
>TRBJ2-5|-|-|TRBV4-1
CASSPNQGARWETQYF
TGCGCCAGCAGCCCCAATCAAGGGGCGAGGTGGGAGACCCAGTACTTC
>TRBJ1-2|-|-|TRBV25-1
CASSGGGGSRYGYTF
TGTGCCAGCAGTGGTGGTGGGGGGTCCCGCTATGGCTACACCTTC
>TRBJ1-3|-|TRBD1|TRBV4-1
CASSRAGTGAGNTIYF
TGCGCCAGCAGCCGAGCCGGGACAGGGGCTGGAAACACCATATATTTT
>TRBJ2-3|-|TRBD2|TRBV29-1
CSVDATLREGTQYF
TGCAGCGTTGACGCCACGTTGCGGGAGGGTACGCAGTATTTT
>TRBJ2-1|-|TRBD2|TRBV11-3
CASSLGGGGEQFF
TGTGCCAGCAGCTTAGGTGGGGGGGGTGAGCAGTTCTTC
>TRBJ1-2|-|TRBD1|TRBV11-3
CASSLETGGYGYTF
TGTGCCAGCAGCTTGGAGACAGGGGGCTATGGCTACACCTTC
>TRBJ2-2|-|-|TRBV5-6
CASRITSFAGELFF
TGTGCCAGCAGAATTACTAGTTTCGCCGGGGAGCTGTTTTTT
>TRBJ1-2|-|-|TRBV4-3
CASSQARADFLYGYTF
TGCGCCAGCAGCCAAGCCAGGGCCGACTTTCTCTATGGCTACACCTTC
>TRBJ2-2|-|TRBD2|TRBV7-3
CASSSSGINTGELFF
TGTGCCAGCAGCTCCAGCGGGATAAACACCGGGGAGCTGTTTTTT
>TRBJ1-2|-|TRBD1|TRBV6-1
CASSDRRSGGDGYTF
TGTGCCAGCAGTGATAGAAGGTCAGGGGGTGATGGCTACACCTTC
>TRBJ2-2|-|TRBD1|TRBV4-3
CASNRQGVGTGELFF
TGCGCCAGCAACCGACAGGGGGTAGGCACCGGGGAGCTGTTTTTT
>TRBJ1-4|-|-|TRBV4-3
CASSQEISGLGEKLFF
TGCGCCAGCAGCCAAGAAATTTCAGGACTTGGTGAAAAACTGTTTTTT
>TRBJ2-2|-|TRBD2|TRBV9
CASSVVSGGNTGELFF
TGTGCCAGCAGCGTAGTGAGCGGGGGGAACACCGGGGAGCTGTTTTTT
>TRBJ2-1|-|TRBD2|TRBV7-2
CASSLVSGRAGSYNEQFF
TGTGCCAGCAGCTTGGTTAGCGGGAGGGCCGGGAGTTACAATGAGCAGTTCTTC
>TRBJ2-7|once|TRBD2|TRBV28
CASSPSGLAGDAAYEQYF
TGTGCCAGCAGCCCTTCGGGACTAGCGGGAGATGCGGCCTACGAGCAGTACTTC
>TRBJ1-2|-|TRBD1|TRBV27
CASSLYPPRQGANYGYTF
TGTGCCAGCAGTTTATACCCCCCCAGACAGGGAGCTAACTATGGCTACACCTTC
>TRBJ2-1|-|TRBD1|TRBV19
CASSVGTGNRVQFF
TGTGCCAGTAGTGTCGGGACAGGGAATCGCGTGCAGTTCTTC
>TRBJ2-3|-|-|TRBV4-3
CASSQSARGTDTQYF
TGCGCCAGCAGCCAATCGGCCCGGGGCACAGATACGCAGTATTTT
>TRBJ1-3|-|-|TRBV7-9
CASSFSLANSGNTIYF
TGTGCCAGCAGCTTCAGTTTGGCAAACTCTGGAAACACCATATATTTT
>TRBJ2-7|-|TRBD2|TRBV4-1
CASSPSSGTLSYEQYF
TGCGCCAGCAGCCCATCTAGCGGGACCCTCTCCTACGAGCAGTACTTC
>TRBJ1-1|-|-|TRBV28
CASRTDRILAMNTEAFF
TGTGCCAGCAGAACCGACAGGATTTTGGCCATGAACACTGAAGCTTTCTTT
>TRBJ1-1|-|-|TRBV11-2
CASRYNRDTEAFF
TGTGCCAGCAGGTACAACAGGGACACTGAAGCTTTCTTT
>TRBJ2-7|-|TRBD2|TRBV19
CASSMLREGRYEQYF
TGTGCCAGTAGTATGTTGCGGGAGGGCCGGTACGAGCAGTACTTC
>TRBJ2-3|-|TRBD2|TRBV24-1
CATSDSLFGAGGTDTQYF
TGTGCCACCAGTGATTCCCTCTTTGGGGCGGGAGGCACAGATACGCAGTATTTT
>TRBJ1-5|-|-|TRBV3-1/TRBV3-2
CASSQSGFAHSQPQHF
TGTGCCAGCAGCCAATCTGGGTTTGCCCACAGTCAGCCCCAGCATTTT
>TRBJ2-7|-|TRBD1|TRBV28
CASRTGIAYEQYF
TGTGCCAGCAGGACAGGGATCGCCTACGAGCAGTACTTC
>TRBJ2-3|-|TRBD2|TRBV15
CATSSERGLAGEDTQYF
TGTGCCACCAGCAGCGAACGGGGACTAGCGGGAGAGGATACGCAGTATTTT
>TRBJ1-5|once|-|TRBV20-1
CSAAQREPQHF
TGCAGTGCCGCTCAGAGGGAGCCCCAGCATTTT
>TRBJ1-6|-|-|TRBV5-1
CASSLVENNSPLHF
TGCGCCAGCAGCTTGGTTGAGAATAATTCACCCCTCCACTTT
>TRBJ1-5|-|TRBD1|TRBV5-1
CASSLGQGGQPQHF
TGCGCCAGCAGCTTGGGACAGGGAGGCCAGCCCCAGCATTTT
>TRBJ1-2|once|-|TRBV27
CASSPWAQTNYGYTF
TGTGCCAGCAGTCCCTGGGCCCAAACTAACTATGGCTACACCTTC
>TRBJ2-1|-|TRBD2|TRBV29-1
CSVGVPSGRYNEQFF
TGCAGCGTTGGAGTACCTAGCGGGAGATATAATGAGCAGTTCTTC
>TRBJ2-3|-|TRBD2|TRBV4-3
CASSQDVAGLTDTQYF
TGCGCCAGCAGCCAAGATGTAGCGGGACTCACAGATACGCAGTATTTT
>TRBJ1-1|-|-|TRBV13
CASSLRGGAATEAFF
TGTGCCAGCAGCCTCCGGGGGGGGGCGGCCACTGAAGCTTTCTTT
>TRBJ1-4|-|-|TRBV5-1
CASSLDPGQEKLFF
TGCGCCAGCAGCTTGGACCCAGGCCAGGAAAAACTGTTTTTT
>TRBJ2-3|-|-|TRBV5-8
CASSSVAADTDTQYF
TGTGCCAGCAGCTCCGTAGCGGCAGATACAGATACGCAGTATTTT
>TRBJ1-6|-|-|TRBV11-2
CASSDQGNENSPLHF
TGTGCCAGCAGCGACCAGGGTAATGAAAATTCACCCCTCCACTTT
>TRBJ2-7|-|TRBD2|TRBV2
CASSEGAGTSGRPPYF
TGTGCCAGCAGTGAAGGGGCCGGGACTAGCGGGAGGCCGCCGTACTTC
>TRBJ1-1|-|-|TRBV11-2
CASSLDSDRTEAFF
TGTGCCAGCAGCTTAGATAGTGACAGAACTGAAGCTTTCTTT
>TRBJ1-6|-|-|TRBV7-9
CASSLGGKDSPLHF
TGTGCCAGCAGCTTAGGAGGGAAGGATTCACCCCTCCACTTT
>TRBJ1-1|-|-|TRBV5-1
CASSPVGGSAGAEAFF
TGCGCCAGCAGCCCGGTCGGTGGGTCGGCAGGGGCTGAAGCTTTCTTT
>TRBJ1-5|-|-|TRBV6-5
CASSAGPHQPQHF
TGTGCCAGCAGCGCGGGACCACATCAGCCCCAGCATTTT
>TRBJ1-3|-|-|TRBV4-3
CASSQVRTARGNTIYF
TGCGCCAGCAGCCAAGTTCGGACAGCCCGGGGAAACACCATATATTTT
>TRBJ2-2|-|-|TRBV9
CASSALGPGELFF
TGTGCCAGCAGCGCCCTTGGGCCCGGGGAGCTGTTTTTT
>TRBJ2-7|-|-|TRBV5-8
CASTLDRSYEQYF
TGTGCCAGCACACTGGACAGATCCTACGAGCAGTACTTC